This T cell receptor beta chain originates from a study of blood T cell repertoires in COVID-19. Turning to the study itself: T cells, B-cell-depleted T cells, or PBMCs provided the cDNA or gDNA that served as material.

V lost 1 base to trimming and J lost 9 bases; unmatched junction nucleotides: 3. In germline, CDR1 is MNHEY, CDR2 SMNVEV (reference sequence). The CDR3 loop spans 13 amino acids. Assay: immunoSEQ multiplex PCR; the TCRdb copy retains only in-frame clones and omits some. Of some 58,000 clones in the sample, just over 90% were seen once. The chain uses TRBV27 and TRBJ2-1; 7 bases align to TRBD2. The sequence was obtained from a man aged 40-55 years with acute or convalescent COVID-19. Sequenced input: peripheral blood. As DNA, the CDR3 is TGTGCCAGCAGTTTATGGGGGGGTCGTGAGCAGTTCTTC. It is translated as CASSLWGGREQFF.